Below are 32 T cell receptor beta chains sequenced from a single sample in a study of T cell changes during pregnancy in multiple sclerosis. Profiling relied on immunoSEQ multiplex PCR, and the TCRdb table lists in-frame clones only, not all of them. The data show about 38,000 clones, roughly 89% seen once. Material: CD8+ T cells from peripheral blood mononuclear cells, obtained in the second trimester of pregnancy. The receptors originated from a female donor with multiple sclerosis, enrolled in a pregnancy study.

The chain employs TRBV5-1 and TRBJ1-4; maybe TRBD1 (5 bases). The CDR3 is 15 amino acids. Looked up from germline, CDR1 is SGHRS and CDR2 is YFSETQ. V lost 4 bases to trimming and J lost 4 bases, with 14 bases between them. The DNA for the CDR3 is TGCGCCAGCAGCACGGAGGGACGGGGTAATGAAAAACTGTTTTTT. Translated, it gives CASSTEGRGNEKLFF.

This clone was recorded once. This chain connects TRBV4-3 to TRBJ1-1, with 10 bases fitting TRBD1. This CDR3 spans 15 amino acids. The germline V gene has CDR1 LGHNA and CDR2 YSLEER. The V and J ends lost 0 bases and 11 bases, in that order; junction bases with no gene match: 9. The CDR3 sequence: CASSQDRGTGVFAFF. The CDR3 DNA reads TGCGCCAGCAGCCAAGATCGGGGGACAGGGGTATTCGCTTTCTTT.

The gene calls are TRBV5-1 and TRBJ2-7; D is unresolved. The germline V and J ends were trimmed by 6 bases and 5 bases, with 15 bases remaining between them. The CDR3 extends over 13 amino acids. Germline-derived CDR1 and CDR2 are SGHRS and YFSETQ. The CDR3 DNA sequence: TGCGCCAGCATGGGTGGGCAGCCCCACGAGCAGTACTTC. This sequence encodes CASMGGQPHEQYF.

The chain has TRBV14 and TRBJ2-7; 12 bases align to TRBD2. Trimming removed 1 base from V and 2 bases from J; junction bases left unmatched: 3. Germline V gene lookup returns CDR1 SGHDN and CDR2 FVKESK. The CDR3 has 16 amino acids. The CDR3 DNA reads TGTGCCAGCAGCCAAGGTTCTAGCGGGGGGGCCTACGAGCAGTACTTC. It yields the protein CASSQGSSGGAYEQYF.

This clone was counted a single time. V and J are TRBV7-6 and TRBJ2-6; D may be TRBD1 (5 bases). The V gene lost 5 bases and the J gene lost 1 base, with 9 bases spanning the gap. Germline lookup yields CDR1 SGHVS and CDR2 FNYEAQ. This CDR3 has 15 residues. Here the CDR3 reads CASSLRQSGANVLTF. The DNA for the CDR3 is TGTGCCAGCAGCCTAAGACAGTCTGGGGCCAACGTCCTGACTTTC.

This chain links TRBV15 with TRBJ2-1; TRBD2 agrees at 7 bases. Germline values: CDR1 LNHNV, CDR2 YYDKDF (reference sequence). The CDR3 sequence is 16 residues long. V shed 1 base and J 2 bases; nucleotides not matched to a gene: 5. The CDR3 region has the DNA TGTGCCACCAGCAGAGGCCGGACTAGACCCTACAATGAGCAGTTCTTC. Amino acid sequence: CATSRGRTRPYNEQFF.

This clone appeared once. The CDR3 sequence: CAWNGQGAHEQYF. CDR3 nucleotides: TGTGCCTGGAACGGACAGGGAGCCCACGAGCAGTACTTC. The J gene is TRBJ2-7, the V gene TRBV30; 8 bases fit TRBD1. The CDR3 extends over 13 amino acids. CDR1 is GTSNPN and CDR2 is SVGIG in the germline V gene (reference sequence). Trimming cost V 4 bases and J 5 bases; bases outside gene matches: 7.

The rearrangement links TRBV5-6 to TRBJ1-5; no clear D. Germline CDR1 SGHDT, CDR2 YYEEEE. Between the trimmed V and J ends, which lost 2 bases and 7 bases, there was a span of 13 bases. The CDR3 has 14 amino acids. DNA for the CDR3: TGTGCCAGCAGCTTCTCAACGGCCGGGCAGCCCCAGCATTTT. This encodes CASSFSTAGQPQHF.

J is TRBJ2-7 and V is TRBV29-1; D may be TRBD2 (5 bases). Germline CDR1 is SQVTM and CDR2 is ANQGSEA. The V and J ends lost 0 bases and 2 bases respectively, with 11 bases between them. The CDR3 length is 14 residues. Written as DNA, the CDR3 is TGCAGCGTTGAAGACGGGATGGAGCCCTACGAGCAGTACTTC. Translation gives CSVEDGMEPYEQYF.

The chain couples TRBV29-1 to TRBJ2-1; 7 bases align to TRBD1. This CDR3 comprises 13 residues. CDR1 and CDR2 (germline): SQVTM, ANQGSEA. Trimming removed 7 bases from V and 4 bases from J; junction bases left unmatched: 7. The CDR3 coding sequence is TGCAGCGGAACAGGGGAAAAGTACAATGAGCAGTTCTTC. This translates into CSGTGEKYNEQFF.

This clone was detected only once. This chain links TRBV11-2 with TRBJ2-3, with TRBD2 matching 7 bases. In germline, CDR1 is SGHAT, CDR2 FQNNGV. Trimming cost V 3 bases and J 3 bases; bases outside gene matches: 6. This CDR3 comprises 15 residues. The CDR3 here is CASSFRGGWTDTQYF. The CDR3 nucleotides are TGTGCCAGCAGCTTTAGGGGAGGGTGGACAGATACGCAGTATTTT.

J is TRBJ2-5 and V is TRBV7-6; 7 nucleotides match TRBD1. Trimming took 0 bases from V and 5 from J; bases not matched to a gene: 3. Per germline, CDR1 SGHVS and CDR2 FNYEAQ. The CDR3 runs 14 residues. Here the CDR3 reads CASSLAGGAETQYF. The CDR3 bases are TGTGCCAGCAGCTTAGCAGGGGGCGCGGAGACCCAGTACTTC.

The chain employs TRBV2 and TRBJ2-3; D not resolved. V gave up 8 bases and J gave up 2 bases, with 14 bases separating them. Germline lookup yields CDR1 SNHLY and CDR2 FYNNEI. This CDR3 has 14 amino acids. The CDR3 nucleotides read TGTGCCAGCCCGACTCGAACGAACACAGATACGCAGTATTTT. This gives the protein CASPTRTNTDTQYF.

V and J are TRBV5-6 and TRBJ1-2; tentative D call: TRBD1 (5 bases). Germline CDR1 SGHDT, CDR2 YYEEEE. CDR3 length equals 13 residues. The V and J ends lost 3 bases and 4 bases respectively, with 10 bases between them. CDR3 sequence (DNA): TGTGCCAGCAGCTCGCACACAGGCTATGGCTACACCTTC. Protein product: CASSSHTGYGYTF.

The rearrangement links TRBV15 to TRBJ1-2; 7 bases fit TRBD1. CDR1 is LNHNV, CDR2 YYDKDF, per germline (reference sequence). The CDR3 spans 14 residues. V shed 3 bases and J 8 bases; nucleotides not matched to a gene: 9. DNA for the CDR3: TGTGCCACCAGCAGGGATACAGGGGATGTAGGCTACACCTTC. Translation gives CATSRDTGDVGYTF.

The V and J genes are TRBV21-1 and TRBJ2-5; no DNA check was done on the table's D call, TRBD1. TRBV21-1 is a pseudogene. The CDR3 consists of 14 residues. In DNA, the CDR3 is TGTGCCAGCAGCCGGGACAGGGGCCCAGAGACCCAGTACTTC. Protein: CASSRDRGPETQYF.

This clone is medium-sized (0.01 to 0.1%). The chain couples TRBV6-5 to TRBJ1-6, with D perhaps TRBD1 (5 bases). The CDR3 runs to 16 residues. V was clipped by 2 bases and J by 5 bases, with 13 bases between them. Germline-derived CDR1 and CDR2 are MNHEY and SVGAGI. The CDR3 protein is CASSYRDSFHNSPLHF. The DNA of the CDR3 is TGTGCCAGCAGTTACAGAGACAGTTTTCATAATTCACCCCTCCACTTT.

The chain is built from TRBV7-4 and TRBJ2-7, with 7 bases aligning to TRBD2. CDR1 is SGHVT and CDR2 is SQSDAQ in the germline V gene. The CDR3 covers 15 residues. V was pared by 3 bases and J by 4 bases, with 9 bases of the junction left unmatched. This CDR3 is CASSLALAELYEQYF. CDR3 sequence (DNA): TGTGCCAGCAGCTTGGCCCTAGCGGAACTATACGAGCAGTACTTC.

This chain connects TRBV2 to TRBJ2-1; 7 positions agree with TRBD2. The CDR3 is made up of 15 amino acids. V was clipped by 6 bases and J by 9 bases; unmatched bases: 14. The V gene's germline CDR1 is SNHLY and CDR2 FYNNEI. This chain's CDR3 is CASRDTWTRPGEQFF. The CDR3 DNA reads as TGTGCCAGCAGGGACACCTGGACTAGGCCAGGTGAGCAGTTCTTC.

The chain combines TRBV30 with TRBJ1-2, with 7 nucleotides matching TRBD1. With V trimmed by 4 bases and J by 8 bases, 7 bases remained unmatched. This CDR3 is built from 12 residues. Germline lookup yields CDR1 GTSNPN and CDR2 SVGIG (reference sequence). The CDR3 DNA is TGTGCCTGGATGACAGGGTGGCGCGGCTACACCTTC. Its translation: CAWMTGWRGYTF.

The rearrangement uses TRBV7-8 and TRBJ2-7; 8 bases fit TRBD1. CDR1 and CDR2 from the germline V gene are SGHVS and FQNEAQ. CDR3 length equals 14 residues. After removal of 4 bases from V and 7 bases from J, the junction contained 9 bases not matched to a gene. The DNA of the CDR3 is TGTGCCAGCAGCTCTCAGGGGGCCCCGAGAGAGCAGTACTTC. This encodes CASSSQGAPREQYF.

Only one count was recorded for this clone. V and J are TRBV7-2 and TRBJ2-2, with D perhaps matching TRBD1 (5 bases). CDR3 length: 18 residues. V was trimmed by 3 bases and J by 5 bases, leaving 22 bases between them. CDR1 is SGHTA and CDR2 is FQGNSA in the germline V gene. The DNA of the CDR3 is TGTGCCAGCAGCTTTTCGTGGGGCATAAGCTTCTATACCGGGGAGCTGTTTTTT. It codes for CASSFSWGISFYTGELFF.

The chain carries TRBV2 and TRBJ1-1; D is perhaps TRBD1 (6 bases). The CDR3 length is 12 residues. Trimming removed 8 bases from V and 1 base from J, with 8 bases in between. From germline, CDR1 is SNHLY and CDR2 FYNNEI. The CDR3 region has the DNA TGTGCCAGCGGGGGCGGGAACACTGAAGCTTTCTTT. Translated, it gives CASGGGNTEAFF. Supplemented by reference TRBV2 and TRBJ1-1, the full variable domain reads EPEVTQTPSHQVTQMGQEVILRCVPISNHLYFYWYRQILGQKVEFLVSFYNNEISEKSEIFDDQFSVERPDGSNFTLKIRSTKLEDSAMYFCASGGGNTEAFFGQGTRLTVV.

The CDR3 sequence is CASSYAGGVEQYF. The CDR3 coding sequence is TGTGCCAGCAGTTACGCCGGAGGCGTCGAGCAGTACTTC. This chain joins TRBV6-6 and TRBJ2-7, with D tentatively TRBD2 (5 bases). This CDR3 has 13 residues. Germline V gene data show CDR1 as MNHNY and CDR2 as SVGAGI (reference sequence). V lost 2 bases and J 6 bases, leaving 11 bases between the germline ends.

The rearrangement uses TRBV4-3 and TRBJ2-5; 8 bases match TRBD1. The germline V gene has CDR1 LGHNA and CDR2 YSLEER. V shed 0 bases, J shed 7 bases, and the junction held 7 bases outside the gene matches. CDR3 length: 15 residues. CDR3 sequence reads: CASSQDGQGVGTQYF. CDR3 sequence (DNA): TGCGCCAGCAGCCAAGACGGACAGGGAGTGGGGACCCAGTACTTC.

V usage is TRBV19 and J usage is TRBJ2-7; 8 nucleotides agree with TRBD2. The CDR3 has 17 amino acids. Losses at the gene ends were 8 bases for V and 0 bases for J; bases not matched to a gene: 15. CDR1 and CDR2 (germline): LNHDA, SQIVND (reference sequence). CDR3 coding DNA: TGTGCCAGTCGCCCGACCCCGGGACTAGACCTCTCCTACGAGCAGTACTTC. Translated: CASRPTPGLDLSYEQYF.

The V gene is TRBV4-2, the J gene TRBJ1-4, with D perhaps matching TRBD1 (6 bases). V dropped 1 base and J dropped 1 base, with 13 bases sitting between them. The CDR3 runs to 17 residues. The germline gives CDR1 LGHNA, CDR2 YNFKEQ. CDR3 sequence: CASSQGHLRGTNEKLFF. CDR3 in DNA: TGTGCCAGCAGCCAAGGCCACCTCAGGGGAACTAATGAAAAACTGTTTTTT.

In this sample, this clone turned up once. The rearrangement uses TRBV7-2 and TRBJ2-7; possible D gene TRBD1, 6 bases. This CDR3 region has 14 residues. The germline CDR1 and CDR2 sequences are SGHTA and FQGNSA. Trimming stripped 4 bases from V and 0 bases from J, with 10 bases between. Here the CDR3 reads CASSSGASSYEQYF. The CDR3 DNA follows: TGTGCCAGCAGCTCAGGGGCCAGCTCCTACGAGCAGTACTTC. The full variable domain, rest sourced from reference TRBV7-2 and TRBJ2-7, is GAGVSQSPSNKVTEKGKDVELRCDPISGHTALYWYRQSLGQGLEFLIYFQGNSAPDKSGLPSDRFSAERTGGSVSTLTIQRTQQEDSAVYLCASSSGASSYEQYFGPGTRLTVT.

V and J are TRBV11-2 and TRBJ2-3, with 7 positions matching TRBD2. Per germline, CDR1 SGHAT and CDR2 FQNNGV. The trim removed 6 bases at V and 1 base at J, leaving 10 bases unmatched. This CDR3 is 16 amino acids long. CDR3 residues: CASRNRHAGGTDTQYF. As DNA, the CDR3 is TGTGCCAGCAGGAACAGGCACGCGGGGGGCACAGATACGCAGTATTTT.

The rearrangement links TRBV4-2 to TRBJ2-1, with 8 bases aligning to TRBD2. V lost 0 bases and J lost 3; bases outside the gene matches: 1. The CDR3 has 15 residues. Looked up from germline, CDR1 is LGHNA and CDR2 is YNFKEQ. CDR3 DNA sequence: TGTGCCAGCAGCCAAGATCGGGAGGGCTACAATGAGCAGTTCTTC. It is translated as CASSQDREGYNEQFF.

This clone came up once. V and J are TRBV10-2 and TRBJ2-5, with no clear D. The germline gives CDR1 WSHSY, CDR2 SAAADI. CDR3 length equals 14 residues. The V end lost 3 bases, the J end lost 1 base, and 9 bases lay between the germline ends. CDR3 coding DNA: TGCGCCAGCAGTGAAACAGTCCCCCAAGAGACCCAGTACTTC. Its protein is CASSETVPQETQYF.

The rearrangement uses TRBV19 and TRBJ2-1, with D possibly TRBD1 on 5 matching bases. CDR3 size: 14 residues. Germline values: CDR1 LNHDA, CDR2 SQIVND (reference sequence). V was pared by 2 bases and J by 9 bases, with 14 bases between. CDR3 amino acids: CASSIIGQGREQFF. CDR3 nucleotides: TGTGCCAGTAGTATAATAGGTCAGGGCCGTGAGCAGTTCTTC.